The 25 T cell receptor beta chains given below trace back to one sample, sequenced in a study of blood T cells in healthy people across ages. A J-beta primer mix and a sample-barcoded 5' primer were used in a second PCR of roughly 6 to 12 cycles. TCRdb passed the 5' RACE reads through MiXCR, listing each CDR3 protein once. The data show hundreds of thousands of distinct CDR3 sequences, approximately 21% seen once. Specimen: blood. The receptors come from a man between 65 and 80 years old in good health.

This sequence joins TRBV2 and TRBJ2-5; 11 bases map to TRBD2. V gave up 6 bases and J gave up 5 bases; unmatched junction bases: 2. Germline CDR1 SNHLY, CDR2 FYNNEI. CDR3 length: 13 amino acids. CDR3 coding DNA: TGTGCCAGCAGGCTAGCGGGAGGCGAGACCCAGTACTTC. Translated: CASRLAGGETQYF.

This clonotype has more than one count but fewer than ten. The genes are TRBV7-2 and TRBJ2-5; D possibly corresponds to TRBD1 (5 bases). The V and J ends lost 5 bases and 0 bases respectively, with 10 bases between them. The CDR3 spans 14 residues. CDR1 and CDR2 from the germline V gene are SGHTA and FQGNSA. The CDR3 region is CASSSDRNQETQYF. The CDR3 DNA is TGTGCCAGCAGCAGTGACAGAAACCAAGAGACCCAGTACTTC. The full variable domain, rest sourced from reference TRBV7-2 and TRBJ2-5, is GAGVSQSPSNKVTEKGKDVELRCDPISGHTALYWYRQSLGQGLEFLIYFQGNSAPDKSGLPSDRFSAERTGGSVSTLTIQRTQQEDSAVYLCASSSDRNQETQYFGPGTRLLVL.

This chain links TRBV2 with TRBJ2-1, with D possibly TRBD2 on 5 matching bases. CDR3 length: 12 residues. The V gene's germline CDR1 is SNHLY and CDR2 FYNNEI. The V end was cut by 6 bases, the J end by 5 bases, with 8 bases between. This CDR3 reads CASRRLNNEQFF. CDR3 sequence (DNA): TGTGCCAGCAGGCGACTAAACAATGAGCAGTTCTTC. The whole variable domain, filled in from reference TRBV2 and TRBJ2-1, reads EPEVTQTPSHQVTQMGQEVILRCVPISNHLYFYWYRQILGQKVEFLVSFYNNEISEKSEIFDDQFSVERPDGSNFTLKIRSTKLEDSAMYFCASRRLNNEQFFGPGTRLTVL.

This clonotype was observed a single time. This sequence joins TRBV12-3 or TRBV12-4 and TRBJ2-7; 7 bases agree with TRBD2. Losses at the gene ends were 6 bases for V and 6 bases for J; bases not matched to a gene: 20. The CDR3 extends over 17 amino acids. CDR3 protein: CASRRGGRGLLSGEQYF. CDR3 nucleotide sequence: TGTGCCAGCAGGAGAGGAGGACGGGGACTATTATCAGGCGAGCAGTACTTC.

The CDR3 region is CAITPGGTDTQYF. The DNA of the CDR3 is TGTGCCATCACCCCGGGGGGCACAGATACGCAGTATTTT. The V gene is TRBV10-3, the J gene TRBJ2-3, with D possibly TRBD2 on 6 matching bases. V was trimmed by 7 bases and J by 1 base, leaving 9 bases between them. The CDR3 totals 13 residues. From germline, CDR1 is ENHRY and CDR2 SYGVKD.

The chain uses TRBV11-2 and TRBJ2-7, with 11 bases aligning to TRBD2. After removal of 3 bases from V and 6 bases from J, the junction contained 7 bases not matched to a gene. CDR1 is SGHAT and CDR2 is FQNNGV in the germline V gene. CDR3 length equals 15 residues. The CDR3 is CASSLRLAGGVEQYF. CDR3 DNA: TGTGCCAGCAGCTTGCGCCTAGCGGGAGGTGTCGAGCAGTACTTC.

V is TRBV4-1 and J is TRBJ2-7; D remains unclear. The CDR3 consists of 13 residues. Trimming took off 3 bases at V and 5 bases at J, with 11 bases between the two ends. Germline values: CDR1 MGHRA, CDR2 YSYEKL. The CDR3 sequence: CASSHGLPHEQYF. In nucleotides, the CDR3 is TGCGCCAGCAGCCACGGCTTACCCCACGAGCAGTACTTC.

This clonotype was detected only a few times. The chain has TRBV18 and TRBJ2-3, with 10 positions matching TRBD1. The CDR3 sequence is 16 residues long. The V gene end was trimmed by 6 bases and the J gene end by 1 base; junction bases not matched to a gene: 7. Germline V CDR1 and CDR2: KGHSH, LQKENI. CDR3 sequence reads: CASSSTGTGGTDTQYF. As DNA, the CDR3 is TGTGCCAGCTCCTCAACCGGGACAGGGGGCACAGATACGCAGTATTTT.

The chain couples TRBV6-5 to TRBJ1-6; D possibly corresponds to TRBD1 (5 bases). This CDR3 is built from 15 residues. The germline V gene has CDR1 MNHEY and CDR2 SVGAGI. The ends were cut back, 4 bases at V and 11 bases at J, with 18 bases in the middle. The CDR3 region is CASSSGSLWGTPLHF. The CDR3 DNA reads as TGTGCCAGCAGTTCGGGATCTCTCTGGGGGACACCCCTCCACTTT.

This clonotype has only a few counts. The V gene is TRBV5-1, the J gene TRBJ2-5, with D tentatively TRBD1 or TRBD2 (6 bases each). The DNA end favors TRBJ2-7, so the J call may be wrong. The CDR3 contains 14 residues. Germline lookup yields CDR1 SGHRS and CDR2 YFSETQ. CDR3: CASSFSDSGYEQYF. The CDR3 DNA follows: TGCGCCAGCAGCTTTTCGGACAGCGGGTACGAGCAGTACTTC.

V is TRBV15 and J is TRBJ2-3; TRBD2 matches 7 bases. CDR1 and CDR2 (germline): LNHNV, YYDKDF (reference sequence). V shed 3 bases and J 2 bases; nucleotides not matched to a gene: 11. This CDR3 comprises 17 residues. CDR3 region: CATSSSLALGSTDTQYF. The CDR3 DNA reads TGTGCCACCAGCAGTTCACTAGCGCTGGGTTCCACAGATACGCAGTATTTT.

A few counts support this clonotype. The chain has TRBV10-3 and TRBJ2-5; tentatively, D is TRBD1 (6 bases). The V gene lost 6 bases and the J gene lost 1 base, with 12 bases spanning the gap. From germline, CDR1 is ENHRY and CDR2 SYGVKD. The CDR3 length is 14 residues. The CDR3 spells CAIRTDRTQETQYF. The CDR3, as DNA: TGTGCCATCAGGACAGACAGGACCCAAGAGACCCAGTACTTC.

The genes are TRBV28 and TRBJ2-1; weak D call: TRBD2 (6 bases). V shed 4 bases and J shed 12 bases, with 22 bases lying between them. The germline V gene encodes CDR1 MDHEN and CDR2 SYDVKM. The CDR3 has 15 residues. In nucleotides, the CDR3 is TGTGCCAGCAGTTCCTCGGCCCCGGGAGCTCTCCCGCAGTTCTTC. Its protein is CASSSSAPGALPQFF.

The chain recombines TRBV20-1 with TRBJ1-1; possibly TRBD1 for D (6 bases). V lost 3 bases and J 3 bases, leaving 20 bases between the germline ends. The germline CDR1 and CDR2 sequences are DFQATT and SNEGSKA (reference sequence). The CDR3 is 16 residues long. The CDR3: CSASNGGERSDTEAFF. The CDR3 DNA reads TGCAGTGCTAGTAATGGGGGCGAGAGGTCTGACACTGAAGCTTTCTTT.

The genes are TRBV7-8 and TRBJ1-5, with a possible D match to TRBD1 (5 bases). V was cut by 2 bases and J by 2 bases, with 16 bases left in between. This CDR3 has 17 amino acids. Germline V lookup: CDR1 SGHVS, CDR2 FQNEAQ. This chain's CDR3 is CASSLRVDTVRNQPQHF. CDR3 nucleotide sequence: TGTGCCAGCAGCTTACGCGTGGACACCGTTCGCAATCAGCCCCAGCATTTT.

This rearrangement joins TRBV7-3 to TRBJ1-6; no firm D call. Germline-derived CDR1 and CDR2 are SGHTA and FQGTGA. The CDR3 covers 13 residues. V gave up 4 bases and J gave up 5 bases, with 6 bases separating them. The DNA for the CDR3 is TGTGCCAGCAGCTCCTTCAATAATTCACCCCTCCACTTT. Translating it yields CASSSFNNSPLHF. Using reference TRBV7-3 and TRBJ1-6 for the parts outside the CDR3, the full variable domain is GAGVSQTPSNKVTEKGKYVELRCDPISGHTALYWYRQSLGQGPEFLIYFQGTGAADDSGLPNDRFFAVRPEGSVSTLKIQRTERGDSAVYLCASSSFNNSPLHFGNGTRLTVT.

A remark on this clonotype: A much more abundant neighbour one base away suggests this may be a read error. J is TRBJ2-1 and V is TRBV5-1; 10 nucleotides match TRBD2. The CDR3 sequence is 15 residues long. Germline assignment: CDR1 SGHRS and CDR2 YFSETQ. CDR3 coding DNA: TGCGCCAGCAACCCTAGCGGGAGAAGCCACAATGGGCAGTTCTTC. This translates into CASNPSGRSHNGQFF. Full variable domain (outside the CDR3, taken from reference TRBV5-1 and TRBJ2-1): KAGVTQTPRYLIKTRGQQVTLSCSPISGHRSVSWYQQTPGQGLQFLFEYFSETQRNKGNFPGRFSGRQFSNSRSEMNVSTLELGDSALYLCASNPSGRSHNGQFFGPGTRLTVL.

The gene calls are TRBV7-9 and TRBJ2-7; 11 bases map to TRBD2. V lost 4 bases and J lost 0; bases outside the gene matches: 8. Germline CDR1 SEHNR, CDR2 FQNEAQ (reference sequence). The CDR3 is 17 amino acids. The CDR3 bases are TGTGCCAGCAGCTCACTAGCGGGAGTATCCCCCTCCTACGAGCAGTACTTC. This gives the protein CASSSLAGVSPSYEQYF.

This chain joins TRBV29-1 and TRBJ2-5; the D gene is possibly TRBD1 (5 bases). This CDR3 contains 14 residues. Germline V gives CDR1 SQVTM, CDR2 ANQGSEA. Trimming pared 6 bases from V and 0 bases from J, leaving 14 bases between. CDR3 residues: CSVYPRQYQETQYF. DNA for the CDR3: TGCAGCGTATACCCAAGACAGTACCAAGAGACCCAGTACTTC. The full variable domain, completed using reference TRBV29-1 and TRBJ2-5, is SAVISQKPSRDICQRGTSLTIQCQVDSQVTMMFWYRQQPGQSLTLIATANQGSEATYESGFVIDKFPISRPNLTFSTLTVSNMSPEDSSIYLCSVYPRQYQETQYFGPGTRLLVL.

In DNA, the CDR3 is TGTGCCAGCAGGTCTGGGACCAGCGCTAATGAAAAACTGTTTTTT. This sequence encodes CASRSGTSANEKLFF. The chain recombines TRBV2 with TRBJ1-4; D may be TRBD1 (5 bases). The CDR3 consists of 15 residues. Germline V gives CDR1 SNHLY, CDR2 FYNNEI. The V gene lost 6 bases and the J gene lost 3 bases, with 14 bases spanning the gap. Looking up the rest from reference TRBV2 and TRBJ1-4 gives the full variable domain: EPEVTQTPSHQVTQMGQEVILRCVPISNHLYFYWYRQILGQKVEFLVSFYNNEISEKSEIFDDQFSVERPDGSNFTLKIRSTKLEDSAMYFCASRSGTSANEKLFFGSGTQLSVL.

The V gene is TRBV6-2 or TRBV6-3, the J gene TRBJ2-5, with TRBD2 matching 11 bases. With V trimmed by 4 bases and J by 1 base, 8 bases remained unmatched. CDR1 and CDR2 from the germline V gene are MNHEY and SVGEGT. This CDR3 is built from 17 residues. CDR3 loop: CASSSRIAGGAQETQYF. For the CDR3, the DNA is TGTGCCAGCAGTTCCCGGATAGCGGGAGGGGCCCAAGAGACCCAGTACTTC.

V is TRBV5-4 and J is TRBJ1-2; D call uncertain. The germline V and J ends were trimmed by 3 bases and 4 bases, with 4 bases remaining between them. The CDR3 sequence is 11 residues long. In germline, CDR1 is SGHNT, CDR2 YYREEE (reference sequence). The CDR3 region is CASSWFYGYTF. CDR3 DNA sequence: TGTGCCAGCAGCTGGTTCTATGGCTACACCTTC.

In its sample, this clonotype was seen many times. This CDR3 is CSVEFASGTSEQYF. The DNA for the CDR3 is TGCAGCGTTGAATTCGCTAGCGGCACTAGTGAGCAGTACTTC. V usage is TRBV29-1 and J usage is TRBJ2-7, with 7 bases aligning to TRBD2. After removal of 2 bases from V and 7 bases from J, the junction contained 11 bases not matched to a gene. CDR1 is SQVTM, CDR2 ANQGSEA, per germline. The CDR3 length is 14 residues.

This clonotype was counted a few times. The chain combines TRBV2 with TRBJ2-3; D is unresolved. V lost 6 bases and J lost 2, with 12 bases in between. The CDR3 length is 14 residues. Germline CDR1 reads SNHLY; CDR2 reads FYNNEI. CDR3 amino acids: CASRRPITTDTQYF. The CDR3 nucleotides are TGTGCCAGCAGACGACCTATAACCACAGATACGCAGTATTTT.

This clonotype turned up a few times. The chain links TRBV2 to TRBJ2-1, with D perhaps matching TRBD2 (6 bases). Germline CDR1 reads SNHLY; CDR2 reads FYNNEI. The CDR3 has 16 residues. V lost 5 bases and J 1 base, leaving 15 bases between the germline ends. The CDR3, as DNA: TGTGCCAGCAGTCGAGGTTGGGAGGAGTCCTACAATGAGCAGTTCTTC. Amino acid sequence: CASSRGWEESYNEQFF.